A selection of T cell receptor beta chains follows, all from one sample in a study of beta chain features in type 1 diabetes. Profiling relied on immunoSEQ multiplex PCR, and the TCRdb table lists in-frame clones only, not all of them. Found here are around 160,000 clones, 50% to 70% of them singletons; the top ten hold nearly 0.09%. Sample: naive CD4+ T cells from blood. Receptors originate from a man aged 25 to 40 with type 1 diabetes. The CDR3 runs from the conserved cysteine through the conserved F or W. A D gene is named only where the DNA matches it firmly. Clone size, where shown, is once, few, many, or a class for clones that have expanded.

clone size	V gene	D gene	CDR3 length	J gene	CDR3 protein	CDR3 DNA
NA	TRBV4-3	TRBD1	17	TRBJ1-1	CASSQDPPGGVETEAFF	TGCGCCAGCAGCCAAGATCCCCCAGGGGGAGTGGAAACTGAAGCTTTCTTT
few	TRBV9	NA	15	TRBJ2-1	CASSVEGRLLGEQFF	TGTGCCAGCAGCGTAGAGGGCAGGCTTTTAGGTGAGCAGTTCTTC
NA	TRBV7-2	NA	14	TRBJ2-4	CASSLAQAKNIQYF	TGTGCCAGCAGCTTAGCCCAAGCCAAAAACATTCAGTACTTC
NA	TRBV4-3	NA	14	TRBJ2-7	CASSQRTESYEQYF	TGCGCCAGCAGCCAGAGGACAGAATCCTACGAGCAGTACTTC
NA	TRBV29-1	NA	13	TRBJ1-1	CSSRWTESTEAFF	TGCAGCAGCCGTTGGACAGAAAGCACTGAAGCTTTCTTT
NA	TRBV4-1	TRBD1	13	TRBJ1-4	CASSFSGGEKLFF	TGCGCCAGCAGCTTCTCAGGGGGAGAAAAACTGTTTTTT
once	TRBV19	TRBD2	14	TRBJ2-5	CASKGLAGVETQYF	TGTGCCAGTAAGGGGCTAGCGGGGGTCGAGACCCAGTACTTC
NA	TRBV5-4	NA	14	TRBJ2-5	CASSLDAGGETQYF	TGTGCCAGCAGCTTGGACGCAGGCGGGGAGACCCAGTACTTC
NA	TRBV7-9	NA	14	TRBJ2-3	CASSFDRSADTQYF	TGTGCCAGCAGCTTTGACAGGAGCGCAGATACGCAGTATTTT
few	TRBV30	NA	11	TRBJ1-1	CAWSADSKAFF	TGTGCCTGGAGTGCGGACAGTAAAGCTTTCTTT
NA	TRBV15	NA	15	TRBJ2-1	CATSPAWQGYNEQFF	TGTGCCACCAGCCCCGCGTGGCAGGGGTACAATGAGCAGTTCTTC
few	TRBV9	NA	15	TRBJ1-2	CASSPDSWGNYGYTF	TGTGCCAGCAGCCCCGATAGTTGGGGTAACTATGGCTACACCTTC
NA	TRBV7-2	NA	12	TRBJ2-3	CASSLVSDTQYF	TGTGCCAGCAGCTTAGTTTCAGATACGCAGTATTTT
NA	TRBV7-8	TRBD2	15	TRBJ2-3	CASSSLAEPTDTQYF	TGTGCCAGCAGCTCGCTAGCGGAACCCACAGATACGCAGTATTTT
NA	TRBV7-9	TRBD1	14	TRBJ2-4	CASSLAQGENIQYF	TGTGCCAGCAGCTTAGCGCAGGGGGAAAACATTCAGTACTTC
NA	TRBV30	NA	12	TRBJ1-1	CAWVHSDTEAFF	TGTGCCTGGGTCCATTCAGACACTGAAGCTTTCTTT
few	TRBV29-1	TRBD1	13	TRBJ1-2	CSVFDRGANGYTF	TGCAGCGTTTTCGACAGGGGTGCGAATGGCTACACCTTC
once	TRBV10-3	NA	14	TRBJ2-3	CAISATRLTDTQYF	TGTGCCATCAGTGCCACAAGACTCACAGATACGCAGTATTTT
few	TRBV5-1	TRBD1	14	TRBJ1-6	CASSIGQGNSPLHF	TGCGCCAGCAGCATCGGACAGGGAAATTCACCCCTCCACTTT
NA	TRBV29-1	NA	11	TRBJ2-7	CSVVTGYEQYF	TGCAGCGTTGTCACGGGTTACGAGCAGTACTTC
few	TRBV29-1	NA	12	TRBJ2-7	CSAEGVSYEQYF	TGCAGCGCTGAGGGGGTGTCCTACGAGCAGTACTTC
NA	TRBV2	NA	15	TRBJ2-7	CASSLRGGLPYEQYF	TGTGCCAGCAGTTTAAGAGGAGGGTTACCCTACGAGCAGTACTTC
NA	TRBV27	NA	12	TRBJ2-7	CASSLSMGTWDF	TGTGCCAGCAGTTTATCGATGGGGACGTGGGACTTC
NA	TRBV19	TRBD1	15	TRBJ1-5	CASSIGGGGNQPQHF	TGTGCCAGTAGTATAGGAGGGGGCGGCAATCAGCCCCAGCATTTT
few	TRBV29-1	NA	12	TRBJ2-5	CSATGAQETQYF	TGCAGCGCTACCGGGGCCCAAGAGACCCAGTACTTC
few	TRBV30	NA	13	TRBJ2-4	CAWSVSGENIQYF	TGTGCCTGGAGTGTATCAGGGGAAAACATTCAGTACTTC
few	TRBV7-2	TRBD2	14	TRBJ2-4	CASSSGLAEDIQYF	TGTGCCAGCAGCTCCGGGCTAGCGGAAGACATTCAGTACTTC
NA	TRBV2	NA	12	TRBJ2-1	CASSEAGYEQFF	TGTGCCAGCAGTGAAGCTGGGTATGAGCAGTTCTTC
once	TRBV9	NA	15	TRBJ2-1	CASSVITSSYNEQFF	TGTGCCAGCAGCGTCATTACGAGCTCCTACAATGAGCAGTTCTTC
NA	TRBV6-6	TRBD1	15	TRBJ1-5	CASSYTDRGVQPQHF	TGTGCCAGCAGTTACACGGACAGGGGGGTTCAGCCCCAGCATTTT
NA	TRBV28	TRBD1	16	TRBJ2-7	CASSLGGAGGGYEQYF	TGTGCCAGCAGCTTGGGAGGTGCAGGGGGCGGCTACGAGCAGTACTTC
NA	TRBV25-1	NA	15	TRBJ2-5	CASSEFGQDQETQYF	TGTGCCAGCAGTGAATTTGGCCAGGACCAAGAGACCCAGTACTTC
NA	TRBV27	TRBD1	15	TRBJ1-2	CASSPQGQVSYGYTF	TGTGCCAGCAGTCCCCAGGGACAGGTTAGCTATGGCTACACCTTC
once	TRBV4-3	NA	15	TRBJ2-1	CASSQDKAYYNEQFF	TGCGCCAGCAGCCAAGATAAGGCATACTACAATGAGCAGTTCTTC
NA	TRBV5-6	NA	11	TRBJ2-7	CASSLISEQYF	TGTGCCAGCAGCTTGATTTCCGAGCAGTACTTC
NA	TRBV20-1	NA	11	TRBJ1-2	CSASQDNGYTF	TGCAGTGCTAGCCAGGACAATGGCTACACCTTC